The source of this T cell receptor (beta chain) is a study of shared clonotypes between healthy human individuals. Findings of the study overall: Sampling was confined to blood; repertoires within tissues likely differ. Donor scarcity curtailed the genetic and exposure-history diversity represented herein. Researchers found naive subsets generally carried larger estimated richness than memory subsets.

In regard to this clone: Its antigen remains unidentified.

The CDR3 totals 13 residues. Losses at the gene ends were 4 bases for V and 7 bases for J; bases not matched to a gene: 3. Germline V gene lookup returns CDR1 SGHRS and CDR2 YFSETQ. The assay was carried out at the deep level. TCRdb's table, derived via immunoSEQ multiplex PCR, lists solely in-frame clones and lacks some. Of 95,000 to 120,000 clones listed, about two thirds were seen once; the top ten hold just under 25%. The rearrangement joins TRBV5-1 to TRBJ1-2, with TRBD1 matching 11 bases. Sequenced sample: memory CD8+ T cells sorted from blood. Specified subset: CD45RO+ cells pooled with CCR7-negative TemRA cells. This TCR came from a woman younger than 45 in good health. The CDR3 sequence is CASSPDRGLGYTF. The DNA of the CDR3 is TGCGCCAGCAGCCCGGACAGGGGGCTTGGCTACACCTTC.